This note documents a single T cell receptor (beta chain) sequence. The data were taken from a study of shared clonotypes between healthy human individuals. Healthy and HIV-negative, the adult donors had no recent acute infections or vaccinations. There are 15 residues in the CDR3. CDR1 is SGHNT, CDR2 YYREEE, per germline (reference sequence). V lost 1 base, J lost 1 base, and 11 bases lay in between. Libraries were prepared by immunoSEQ multiplex PCR; TCRdb keeps only in-frame clonotypes and omits some of them. Counted here are some 380,000 clones, 90% to 97% occurring once; the ten biggest clones make up more than 0.3%.

The V call is TRBV5-4, the J call TRBJ2-5, with D perhaps matching TRBD2 (6 bases). This clonotype was obtained from a man aged 25 to 45 in good health. The sequenced sample consisted of memory CD8+ T cells sorted from blood. Subset: CD45RO+ cells pooled with CCR7-negative TemRA cells. The CDR3 sequence: CASSLLQEGQETQYF. The CDR3 coding sequence is TGTGCCAGCAGCTTGTTGCAGGAGGGCCAAGAGACCCAGTACTTC.